Presented here are 9 T cell receptor beta chains from one specimen sequenced in a study of preoperative IRX-2 immunotherapy in early breast cancer. Treatment: preoperative locoregional IRX-2 cytokine immunotherapy. Method: immunoSEQ multiplex PCR; TCRdb's copy keeps in-frame clones and lacks some. The top ten clones hold under 20% of a sample with around 25,000 clones, roughly 95% of them seen once. This material consisted of tumor tissue, taken after IRX-2 immunotherapy. The receptors originated from a human donor with breast cancer.

J is TRBJ2-7 and V is TRBV5-1; TRBD1 agrees at 9 bases. Per the germline V gene, CDR1 is SGHRS and CDR2 is YFSETQ. CDR3 length: 14 amino acids. V dropped 4 bases and J dropped 5; count of bases not matched to a gene: 7. CDR3 in amino acids: CASSLRTGEDEQYF. The CDR3 region has the DNA TGCGCCAGCAGCCTCCGGACAGGGGAAGACGAGCAGTACTTC.

The CDR3 sequence: CASCPGGLNTEAFF. The CDR3 bases are TGCGCCAGCTGCCCAGGGGGGCTGAACACTGAAGCTTTCTTT. The V call is TRBV4-1, the J call TRBJ1-1; 7 bases are shared with TRBD1. Germline loops: CDR1 MGHRA, CDR2 YSYEKL. The CDR3 has 14 residues. With 8 bases clipped from V and 0 bases from J, the junction kept 6 bases outside the gene matches.

This clone was found once. V and J are TRBV6-4 and TRBJ2-7; the D is unclear. Germline lookup yields CDR1 MRHNA and CDR2 SNTAGT. V was pared by 10 bases and J by 6 bases, with 25 bases between. There are 15 residues in the CDR3. The CDR3 loop reads CATSDRGPSISEQYF. The CDR3 DNA sequence: TGTGCCACATCAGATCGTGGCCCTTCAATATCCGAGCAGTACTTC.

The chain recombines TRBV12-1 with TRBJ2-7; whether TRBD2, the table's D call, matches the DNA was not checked. TRBV12-1 is recorded as a pseudogene. The length of the CDR3 is 17 residues. This CDR3 is CASSLAPTPIVSYEQYF. The CDR3 nucleotides read TGTGCCAGCAGCCTCGCGCCCACCCCAATTGTCTCCTACGAGCAGTACTTC.

This chain uses TRBV29-1 with TRBJ2-2; D assignment may be TRBD1 or TRBD2 (6 bases each). V was pared by 5 bases and J by 2 bases, with 15 bases between. This CDR3 contains 15 residues. Germline-derived CDR1 and CDR2 are SQVTM and ANQGSEA. The CDR3 sequence is CSVLRRGTNTGELFF. The CDR3, as DNA: TGCAGCGTTCTCCGCCGGGGGACAAACACCGGGGAGCTGTTTTTT.

J is TRBJ2-7 and V is TRBV15, with D maybe TRBD1 (6 bases). Germline V gene lookup returns CDR1 LNHNV and CDR2 YYDKDF (reference sequence). V dropped 5 bases and J dropped 3 bases, with 14 bases sitting between them. CDR3 size: 14 residues. The CDR3 DNA reads TGTGCCACCAGCCGCAGACAGGAGCGCTACGAGCAGTACTTC. Translation gives CATSRRQERYEQYF.

This rearrangement joins TRBV5-1 to TRBJ1-6, with 7 bases fitting TRBD1. The V gene end was trimmed by 5 bases and the J gene end by 9 bases; junction bases not matched to a gene: 14. CDR3 length equals 16 residues. Germline-derived CDR1 and CDR2 are SGHRS and YFSETQ. Here the CDR3 DNA reads TGCGCCAGCAGTTGGTTGGGGACAGTAATTTCTTCACCCCTCCACTTT. It specifies CASSWLGTVISSPLHF. The entire variable domain, with the rest obtained from reference TRBV5-1 and TRBJ1-6, is as follows: KAGVTQTPRYLIKTRGQQVTLSCSPISGHRSVSWYQQTPGQGLQFLFEYFSETQRNKGNFPGRFSGRQFSNSRSEMNVSTLELGDSALYLCASSWLGTVISSPLHFGNGTRLTVT.

This rearrangement joins TRBV9 to TRBJ1-2; 9 bases agree with TRBD1. V lost 3 bases, J lost 4 bases, and 7 bases stayed unmatched. There are 15 residues in the CDR3. Germline CDR1 is SGDLS and CDR2 is YYNGEE. CDR3 sequence: CASSGGGQGLYGYTF. CDR3 DNA sequence: TGTGCCAGCAGCGGAGGGGGACAGGGCCTCTATGGCTACACCTTC. Together with reference TRBV9 and TRBJ1-2, the CDR3 gives the full variable domain: DSGVTQTPKHLITATGQRVTLRCSPRSGDLSVYWYQQSLDQGLQFLIQYYNGEERAKGNILERFSAQQFPDLHSELNLSSLELGDSALYFCASSGGGQGLYGYTFGSGTRLTVV.

The chain has TRBV4-3 and TRBJ2-3, with D possibly being TRBD1 (5 bases). The CDR3 is 14 amino acids. Germline CDR1 reads LGHNA; CDR2 reads YSLEER. The V end lost 3 bases, the J end lost 0 bases, and 7 bases lay between the germline ends. CDR3 bases: TGCGCCAGCAGCCAGGGGCAGAGCACAGATACGCAGTATTTT. Its translation: CASSQGQSTDTQYF.